The T cell receptor (beta chain) described here comes from a study of CD8 T cells in ankylosing spondylitis. The study, taken as a whole, reports: What appeared characteristic of ankylosing spondylitis blood was a TCR beta motif of 7 or 8 highly homologous variants.

Per germline, CDR1 SGHTA and CDR2 FQGTGA. Trimming took 1 base from V and 4 from J, leaving 11 bases between them. The CDR3 is made up of 15 amino acids. TCRdb redid the calling of the 5' RACE reads with MiXCR, one entry per CDR3 protein. Of about 390,000 distinct CDR3 sequences listed, about a fifth are singletons. As concerns this clonotype: Its specificity is not known.

This sequence originates from a male donor with ankylosing spondylitis. This chain links TRBV7-3 with TRBJ2-1, with D possibly TRBD2 on 5 matching bases. Sequences were obtained from blood, either unsorted or a sorted T cell fraction (not recorded which). The CDR3 is CASSLRENPYNEQFF. The CDR3 nucleotides read TGTGCCAGCAGCTTAAGGGAGAACCCATACAATGAGCAGTTCTTC. The complete variable domain, with remaining parts taken from reference TRBV7-3 and TRBJ2-1, reads GAGVSQTPSNKVTEKGKYVELRCDPISGHTALYWYRQSLGQGPEFLIYFQGTGAADDSGLPNDRFFAVRPEGSVSTLKIQRTERGDSAVYLCASSLRENPYNEQFFGPGTRLTVL.